These T cell receptor beta chains were read from a single sample in a study of blood T cell repertoires in COVID-19. Clones were read by immunoSEQ multiplex PCR, and TCRdb kept only the in-frame ones, dropping some. The sample has 80,000 to 100,000 clones; around four fifths are singletons. The sequencing input was peripheral blood. These receptor sequences come from a human donor in a cohort sampled during active COVID-19. The CDR3 runs from the conserved cysteine through the conserved F or W. Fields, in order: J gene, clone size, D gene, V gene, CDR3 DNA, CDR3 protein. D genes are given only for firm matches. Clone size, where shown, is once, few, many, or a class for clones that have expanded.

J: TRBJ1-2; size: NA; D: TRBD1; V: TRBV6-5; DNA: TGTGCCAGCAGTTTGGGTGGGGACAGGGGGACCTATGGCTACACCTTC; CDR3: CASSLGGDRGTYGYTF
J: TRBJ2-7; size: NA; D: TRBD2; V: TRBV18; DNA: TGTGCCAGCTCACCCTCGACTAGCGGGATCTACGAGCAGTACTTC; CDR3: CASSPSTSGIYEQYF
J: TRBJ1-5; size: NA; D: NA; V: TRBV27; DNA: TGTGCCAGCAGTGCCCGGACCGGGACACAAAATCAGCCCCAGCATTTT; CDR3: CASSARTGTQNQPQHF
J: TRBJ1-3; size: NA; D: NA; V: TRBV5-1; DNA: TGCGCCAGCAGCCCAGAACCCCGCTCTGGAAACACCATATATTTT; CDR3: CASSPEPRSGNTIYF
J: TRBJ1-5; size: NA; D: NA; V: TRBV6-5; DNA: TGTGCCAGCAGTTACGACGGGGGGCGCGTTTCCCAGCATTTT; CDR3: CASSYDGGRVSQHF
J: TRBJ2-6; size: NA; D: NA; V: TRBV10-3; DNA: TGTGCCATCAGAGGCGACAGGTTAGACTCTGGGGCCAACGTCCTGACTTTC; CDR3: CAIRGDRLDSGANVLTF
J: TRBJ2-3; size: NA; D: TRBD2; V: TRBV7-9; DNA: TGTGCCAGCAGCCCGCCCGCGGGAGGCACAGATACGCAGTATTTT; CDR3: CASSPPAGGTDTQYF
J: TRBJ2-1; size: NA; D: TRBD1; V: TRBV2; DNA: TGTGCCACCAGCCCGACAGGGAACAACAATGAGCAGTTCTTC; CDR3: CATSPTGNNNEQFF
J: TRBJ2-4; size: NA; D: TRBD1; V: TRBV5-4; DNA: TGTGCCAGCAGCCGGGACAGGGAAGGCATTCAGTACTTC; CDR3: CASSRDREGIQYF
J: TRBJ2-7; size: few; D: TRBD1; V: TRBV5-1; DNA: TGCGCCAGCAGCTTGTCAGCACAGGGGTCCCACGAGCAGTACTTC; CDR3: CASSLSAQGSHEQYF
J: TRBJ1-2; size: NA; D: NA; V: TRBV6-1; DNA: TGTGCCAGCAGTGAAGTGGCAGGGACTAACTATGGCTACACCTTC; CDR3: CASSEVAGTNYGYTF
J: TRBJ2-1; size: few; D: TRBD1; V: TRBV7-9; DNA: TGTGCCAGCAGCTTGGCAGGGGGCAATGAGCAGTTCTTC; CDR3: CASSLAGGNEQFF
J: TRBJ2-1; size: NA; D: NA; V: TRBV5-4; DNA: TGTGCCAGCAGCTTGTTACAGGACAATGAGCAGTTCTTC; CDR3: CASSLLQDNEQFF
J: TRBJ2-1; size: NA; D: NA; V: TRBV2; DNA: TGTGCCAGCAGTCGGACTCCATACAATGAGCAGTTCTTC; CDR3: CASSRTPYNEQFF
J: TRBJ1-6; size: NA; D: NA; V: TRBV30; DNA: TGTGCCTGGAGTGCCTGGACAGATTATAATTCACCCCTCCACTTT; CDR3: CAWSAWTDYNSPLHF
J: TRBJ2-2; size: NA; D: NA; V: TRBV25-1; DNA: TGTGCCAGCAGTGATAGTAGCGTTGTCACCGGGGAGCTGTTTTTT; CDR3: CASSDSSVVTGELFF
J: TRBJ2-3; size: NA; D: TRBD2; V: TRBV5-1; DNA: TGCGCCAGCAGCTTGGGTTTTCTAGCGGGGGCAGATACGCAGTATTTT; CDR3: CASSLGFLAGADTQYF
J: TRBJ1-2; size: NA; D: NA; V: TRBV12-3/TRBV12-4; DNA: TGTGCCAGCAGAGGGGAAAACTATGGCTACACCTTC; CDR3: CASRGENYGYTF
J: TRBJ2-6; size: NA; D: NA; V: TRBV28; DNA: TGTGCCAGCAGTTTCGAAGGGGCGCGCGGGGCCAACGTCCTGACTTTC; CDR3: CASSFEGARGANVLTF
J: TRBJ2-3; size: NA; D: NA; V: TRBV19; DNA: TGTGCCAGTAGTGGCCCCAACACAGATACGCAGTATTTT; CDR3: CASSGPNTDTQYF
J: TRBJ1-3; size: NA; D: NA; V: TRBV3-1/TRBV3-2; DNA: TGTGCCAGCAGCCAAATGATAGCGGTAGGGAATGGAAACACCATATATTTT; CDR3: CASSQMIAVGNGNTIYF
J: TRBJ1-4; size: NA; D: NA; V: TRBV7-9; DNA: TGTGCCAGCTGCCCGGAGGCAACTAATGAAAAACTGTTTTTT; CDR3: CASCPEATNEKLFF
J: TRBJ1-1; size: NA; D: NA; V: TRBV6-1; DNA: TGTGCCAGCAGTGAGAGCCGGCGGACTGAAGCTTTCTTT; CDR3: CASSESRRTEAFF